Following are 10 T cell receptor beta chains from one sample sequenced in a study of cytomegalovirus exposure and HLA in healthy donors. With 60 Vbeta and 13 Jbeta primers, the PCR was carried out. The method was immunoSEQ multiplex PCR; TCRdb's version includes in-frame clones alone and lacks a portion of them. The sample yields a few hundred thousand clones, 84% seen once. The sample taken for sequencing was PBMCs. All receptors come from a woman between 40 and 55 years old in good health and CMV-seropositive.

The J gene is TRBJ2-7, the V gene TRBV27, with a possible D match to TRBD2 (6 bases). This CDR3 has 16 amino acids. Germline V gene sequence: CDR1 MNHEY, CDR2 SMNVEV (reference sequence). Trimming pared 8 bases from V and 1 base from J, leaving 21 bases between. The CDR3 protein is CASGIGTPVLSYEQYF. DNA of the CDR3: TGTGCCAGCGGTATCGGGACTCCAGTCCTATCCTACGAGCAGTACTTC.

The CDR3 nucleotides are TGTGCCAGCAGTCCTCGGGAGTATAGCAATCAGCCCCAGCATTTT. It encodes CASSPREYSNQPQHF. The rearrangement uses TRBV6-6 and TRBJ1-5, with no clear D. Germline V gene sequence: CDR1 MNHNY, CDR2 SVGAGI (reference sequence). CDR3 size: 15 residues. V lost 5 bases, J lost 0 bases, and 11 bases lay in between.

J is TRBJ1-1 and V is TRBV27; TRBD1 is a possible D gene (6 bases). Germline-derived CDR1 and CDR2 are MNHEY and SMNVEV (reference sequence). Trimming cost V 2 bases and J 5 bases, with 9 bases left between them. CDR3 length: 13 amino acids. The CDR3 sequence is CASSLKQGTEAFF. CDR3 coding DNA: TGTGCCAGCAGTTTAAAGCAGGGGACTGAAGCTTTCTTT.

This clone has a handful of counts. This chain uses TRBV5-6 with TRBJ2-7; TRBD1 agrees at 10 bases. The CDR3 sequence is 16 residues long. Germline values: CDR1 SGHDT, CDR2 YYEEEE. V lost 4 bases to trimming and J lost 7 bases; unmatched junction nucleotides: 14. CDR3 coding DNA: TGTGCCAGCAGCCGCTTTTCTCCGGGACAGGGGAGGGAGCAGTACTTC. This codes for CASSRFSPGQGREQYF.

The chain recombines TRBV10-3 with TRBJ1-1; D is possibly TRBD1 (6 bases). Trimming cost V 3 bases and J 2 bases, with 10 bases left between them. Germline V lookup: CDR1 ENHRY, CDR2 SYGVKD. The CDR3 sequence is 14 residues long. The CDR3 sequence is CAISEGQFNTEAFF. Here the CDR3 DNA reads TGTGCCATCAGTGAAGGACAGTTCAACACTGAAGCTTTCTTT.

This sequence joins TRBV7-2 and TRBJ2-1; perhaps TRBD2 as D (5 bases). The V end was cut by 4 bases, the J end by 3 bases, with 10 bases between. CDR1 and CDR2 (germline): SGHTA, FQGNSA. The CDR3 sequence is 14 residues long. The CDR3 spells CASSSGEHYNEQFF. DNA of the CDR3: TGTGCCAGCAGCTCCGGGGAACACTACAATGAGCAGTTCTTC.

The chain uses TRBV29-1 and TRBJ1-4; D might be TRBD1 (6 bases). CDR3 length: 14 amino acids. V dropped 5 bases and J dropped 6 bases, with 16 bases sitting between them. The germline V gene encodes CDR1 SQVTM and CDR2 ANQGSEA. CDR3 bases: TGCAGCGTTTCGAGGGGGGGAGTTGATGAAAAACTGTTTTTT. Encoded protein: CSVSRGGVDEKLFF.

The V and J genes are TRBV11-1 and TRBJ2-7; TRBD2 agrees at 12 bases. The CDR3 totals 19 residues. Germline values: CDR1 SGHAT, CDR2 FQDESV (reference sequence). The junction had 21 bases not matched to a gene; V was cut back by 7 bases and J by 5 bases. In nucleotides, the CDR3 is TGTGCCAGCACCGAGAGGCGGCTAGCGGGAGGGCCCTCATGGGACGAGCAGTACTTC. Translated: CASTERRLAGGPSWDEQYF.

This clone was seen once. In nucleotides, the CDR3 is TGCGCCAGCAGCCCCCGACTAGCGGGAGGGCCATACGACGAGCAGTTCTTC. Its protein product is CASSPRLAGGPYDEQFF. The chain combines TRBV4-1 with TRBJ2-1, with 14 nucleotides matching TRBD2. CDR1 is MGHRA, CDR2 YSYEKL, per germline. This CDR3 comprises 17 residues. Germline trimming cut 4 bases from V and 10 bases from J; bases unmatched to any gene: 12.

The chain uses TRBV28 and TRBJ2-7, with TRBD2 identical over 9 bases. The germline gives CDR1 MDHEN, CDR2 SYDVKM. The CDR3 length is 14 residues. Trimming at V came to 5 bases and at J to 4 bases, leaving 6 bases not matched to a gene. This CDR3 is CASSRGGVNYEQYF. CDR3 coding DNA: TGTGCCAGCAGTCGCGGGGGGGTTAATTACGAGCAGTACTTC.